Listed here are 13 T cell receptor beta chains from one sample, sequenced in a study of T cell repertoires in cytomegalovirus infection. TCRdb analysed the reads with MiXCR anew, one entry per CDR3 protein. The sample lists almost 550,000 distinct CDR3 sequences, approximately 15% seen once, with more than 20% in the top ten. Source material: CD8+ T cells from PBMCs. The receptors come from a human donor in good health (CMV status not recorded). Some clones in this sample may be carry-over from other donors' samples.

This chain connects TRBV4-1 to TRBJ2-7; TRBD1 might be the D (5 bases). The CDR3 covers 15 residues. Germline V gives CDR1 MGHRA, CDR2 YSYEKL. V lost 0 bases and J lost 5, with 14 bases in between. The chain's CDR3 is CASSQDLTLGHEQYF. In nucleotides, the CDR3 is TGCGCCAGCAGCCAAGATCTCACCTTGGGGCACGAGCAGTACTTC.

This clonotype was recorded a few times. The gene calls are TRBV7-6 and TRBJ1-2; the D is unclear. The germline gives CDR1 SGHVS, CDR2 FNYEAQ. The CDR3 extends over 15 amino acids. V gave up 1 base and J gave up 6 bases, with 15 bases separating them. The CDR3: CASSLGPEPVHGYTF. CDR3 DNA: TGTGCCAGCAGCTTAGGACCCGAACCTGTGCATGGCTACACCTTC.

The genes are TRBV5-1 and TRBJ2-1; 12 bases match TRBD2. Germline V gives CDR1 SGHRS, CDR2 YFSETQ. The junction had 10 bases not matched to a gene; V was cut back by 0 bases and J by 3 bases. There are 19 residues in the CDR3. The CDR3: CASSLGLAGASTYYNEQFF. CDR3 DNA sequence: TGCGCCAGCAGCTTGGGACTAGCGGGGGCATCCACCTACTACAATGAGCAGTTCTTC.

The J gene is TRBJ2-3, the V gene TRBV7-6, with 7 positions matching TRBD2. CDR1 SGHVS and CDR2 FNYEAQ come from the germline V gene. V was pared by 5 bases and J by 0 bases, with 8 bases of the junction left unmatched. The CDR3 runs to 16 residues. The CDR3 region has the DNA TGTGCCAGCAGCATACTAGCGCCGACTAGCACAGATACGCAGTATTTT. Its protein product is CASSILAPTSTDTQYF.

This clonotype appeared many times. The chain combines TRBV11-2 with TRBJ2-5; no definite D call. The CDR3 consists of 14 residues. Germline CDR1 reads SGHAT; CDR2 reads FQNNGV. The germline V and J ends were trimmed by 3 bases and 0 bases, with 8 bases remaining between them. The CDR3 here is CASSFPAYQETQYF. The DNA for the CDR3 is TGTGCCAGCAGCTTTCCAGCGTACCAAGAGACCCAGTACTTC.

The table lists this clonotype with many counts. V and J are TRBV7-9 and TRBJ1-1; D call uncertain. Germline assignment: CDR1 SEHNR and CDR2 FQNEAQ (reference sequence). Trimming shortened V by 3 bases and J by 2 bases, and 13 bases separated the two germline ends. The length of the CDR3 is 15 residues. CDR3 DNA sequence: TGTGCCAGCAGCTTCAGAAGGGCGGGTAACACTGAAGCTTTCTTT. Amino acids: CASSFRRAGNTEAFF.

The V and J genes are TRBV19 and TRBJ2-7; 8 positions agree with TRBD1. This CDR3 comprises 14 residues. Germline V gene sequence: CDR1 LNHDA, CDR2 SQIVND (reference sequence). The V and J ends lost 3 bases and 3 bases, in that order; junction bases with no gene match: 4. CDR3 coding DNA: TGTGCCAGTAGTATCAGGACAGGGAACTACGAGCAGTACTTC. It yields the protein CASSIRTGNYEQYF.

The chain recombines TRBV9 with TRBJ1-1, with D perhaps TRBD1 (5 bases). The germline gives CDR1 SGDLS, CDR2 YYNGEE. The germline V and J ends were trimmed by 3 bases and 3 bases, with 21 bases remaining between them. The length of the CDR3 is 17 residues. As DNA, the CDR3 is TGTGCCAGCAGCGCGAGGGTATCAGGGACCCTGGACACTGAAGCTTTCTTT. Translated: CASSARVSGTLDTEAFF.

V usage is TRBV7-6 and J usage is TRBJ2-4; 8 bases map to TRBD1. CDR1 and CDR2 from the germline V gene are SGHVS and FNYEAQ. The CDR3 has 16 residues. Trimming at V came to 5 bases and at J to 1 base, leaving 7 bases not matched to a gene. The CDR3 region has the DNA TGTGCCAGCAGCACCGAGACAGGGGACGCCAAAAACATTCAGTACTTC. It codes for CASSTETGDAKNIQYF.

This clonotype was seen at least ten times. The gene calls are TRBV4-1 and TRBJ2-1; D call uncertain. V dropped 0 bases and J dropped 6 bases, with 9 bases sitting between them. The CDR3 contains 14 residues. CDR1 and CDR2 (germline): MGHRA, YSYEKL. The CDR3 reads CASSQEVSVNEQFF. The DNA of the CDR3 is TGCGCCAGCAGCCAAGAGGTGTCTGTCAATGAGCAGTTCTTC.

This clonotype has just a few counts. DNA for the CDR3: TGCAGTGCACCCGGGACGCACTCCTACGAGCAGTACTTC. Protein: CSAPGTHSYEQYF. The chain is built from TRBV20-1 and TRBJ2-7; tentatively, D is TRBD1 or TRBD2 (5 bases each). This CDR3 is built from 13 residues. V shed 6 bases and J shed 0 bases, with 12 bases lying between them. The germline gives CDR1 DFQATT, CDR2 SNEGSKA (reference sequence).

This clonotype was detected only once. V gene TRBV27 combines with J gene TRBJ2-7; maybe TRBD2 (5 bases). This CDR3 region has 13 residues. The V end lost 5 bases, the J end lost 2 bases, and 10 bases lay between the germline ends. Germline V gene data show CDR1 as MNHEY and CDR2 as SMNVEV (reference sequence). The CDR3 spells CASSVREPYEQYF. The CDR3 bases are TGTGCCAGCAGTGTAAGGGAGCCCTACGAGCAGTACTTC.

This clonotype was counted ten times or more. The chain joins TRBV12-3 or TRBV12-4 to TRBJ2-6; tentatively, D is TRBD1 (6 bases). The CDR3 is 19 residues long. The V end lost 6 bases, the J end lost 1 base, and 22 bases lay between the germline ends. The CDR3 loop is CASSPPGVLPSSGANVLTF. The DNA for the CDR3 is TGTGCCAGCAGCCCCCCAGGGGTCCTTCCTTCATCTGGGGCCAACGTCCTGACTTTC.